The clone carrying this T cell receptor beta chain was detected ten times or more. Its target is unknown. This specimen comes from a study of CD8 T cells in ankylosing spondylitis. Study-wide findings and caveats: The authors found the disease-linked clones to be CD8+ and relatively rare in peripheral blood. Reportedly, disease-linked clones are significantly enriched in ankylosing spondylitis patients' matched synovial fluid. Among TCR beta sequences, a motif of eight highly homologous variants appeared characteristic of ankylosing spondylitis blood.

Trimming shortened V by 1 base and J by 0 bases, and 5 bases separated the two germline ends. The CDR3 has 14 residues. Germline values: CDR1 SGDLS, CDR2 YYNGEE. Quantitative 5'-RACE with molecular barcodes was used to make the TCR beta libraries. TCRdb re-called the 5' RACE reads with MiXCR, one entry per CDR3 protein. Among 800,000 to 900,000 distinct CDR3 sequences listed, about 12% were seen once. The chain couples TRBV9 to TRBJ1-3; the D is unclear. This clonotype originated in a male donor with ankylosing spondylitis. Specimen: blood, either unsorted or a sorted T cell fraction (not recorded which). The chain's CDR3 is CASSVMNSGNTIYF. CDR3 nucleotide sequence: TGTGCCAGCAGCGTAATGAACTCTGGAAACACCATATATTTT.